This T cell receptor beta chain is from a study of T-cell memory formation after mild COVID-19. The CDR3 runs 15 residues. V trimming: 5 bases; J trimming: 3 bases; junction bases outside the gene matches: 5. Germline V CDR1 and CDR2: MDHEN, SYDVKM. Using its own MiXCR run on the 5' RACE reads, TCRdb lists one record per CDR3 protein. The data show under 450,000 distinct CDR3 sequences, approximately 15% seen once. Study-wide points: Among CD4+ contracting clones, most were CM and EM, and CD8+ ones EMRA.

As for this clonotype: Its specificity is unknown.

The sequenced material came from PBMCs or a T cell subset sorted from them (not recorded which). This clonotype was obtained from a man between 18 and 35 years old who had mild COVID-19 (a few samples of this study predate the infection). Cell type and time point are not known. The chain employs TRBV28 and TRBJ2-2, with 8 bases identical to TRBD1. CDR3 DNA: TGTGCCAGCAGTCGAGACAGGGGCTACACCGGGGAGCTGTTTTTT. Translating gives CASSRDRGYTGELFF. The variable domain in full, completed from reference TRBV28 and TRBJ2-2, reads DVKVTQSSRYLVKRTGEKVFLECVQDMDHENMFWYRQDPGLGLRLIYFSYDVKMKEKGDIPEGYSVSREKKERFSLILESASTNQTSMYLCASSRDRGYTGELFFGEGSRLTVL.